These 16 T cell receptor beta chains originate from one sample sequenced in a study of T-cell reconstitution after alpha-beta-depleted transplantation in children. For TCRbeta, the library was prepared with unique molecular identifiers. TCRdb independently ran MiXCR on the PCR reads; one entry per CDR3 protein. The sample contains about 340,000 distinct CDR3 sequences, approximately 12% of which appear only once. The sample in question was PBMCs, obtained from the stem cell graft. The receptors shown here come from a human donor who donated a stem cell graft to a child with Fanconi anemia.

The genes are TRBV7-2 and TRBJ1-5, with TRBD1 matching 7 bases. V trimming: 5 bases; J trimming: 3 bases; junction bases outside the gene matches: 4. This CDR3 spans 14 amino acids. Per the germline V gene, CDR1 is SGHTA and CDR2 is FQGNSA. The CDR3 sequence: CASSRDSLNQPQHF. Here the CDR3 DNA reads TGTGCCAGCAGCAGGGACAGCCTCAATCAGCCCCAGCATTTT. Complete variable domain (other parts from reference TRBV7-2 and TRBJ1-5): GAGVSQSPSNKVTEKGKDVELRCDPISGHTALYWYRQSLGQGLEFLIYFQGNSAPDKSGLPSDRFSAERTGGSVSTLTIQRTQQEDSAVYLCASSRDSLNQPQHFGDGTRLSIL.

This sequence joins TRBV24-1 and TRBJ1-2; D is unresolved. The CDR3 has 13 residues. The V end lost 5 bases, the J end lost 5 bases, and 11 bases lay between the germline ends. Germline CDR1 is KGHDR and CDR2 is SFDVKD. The CDR3 reads CATSAGRGYGYTF. CDR3 sequence (DNA): TGTGCCACCAGTGCCGGGCGAGGGTATGGCTACACCTTC.

This clonotype was detected many times. The chain has TRBV29-1 and TRBJ2-1; D gene ambiguous. CDR1 is SQVTM, CDR2 ANQGSEA, per germline. The CDR3 length is 14 residues. V was shortened by 6 bases and J by 4 bases, with 16 bases between the two germline ends. CDR3 in DNA: TGCAGCGTCGTCTTTAGTTTGGGGTACAATGAGCAGTTCTTC. Amino acids: CSVVFSLGYNEQFF.

This clonotype was found many times. A junction boundary mismatches the germline segment, possibly from a read error. The chain combines TRBV24-1 with TRBJ2-1; D gene ambiguous. Germline CDR1 and CDR2: KGHDR and SFDVKD. This CDR3 region has 9 residues. The CDR3 bases are TGTGCCACCAGTGATCCTTCCCTCTTC. This codes for CATSDPSLF.

At least ten counts were recorded for this clonotype. The CDR3 sequence: CSVGDLGGGTDTQYF. The CDR3 DNA is TGCAGCGTTGGCGACCTCGGGGGAGGCACAGATACGCAGTATTTT. The genes are TRBV29-1 and TRBJ2-3; tentatively, D is TRBD2 (6 bases). V lost 4 bases and J lost 1, with 15 bases in between. The CDR3 length is 15 residues. CDR1 SQVTM and CDR2 ANQGSEA come from the germline V gene.

This clonotype was seen only a few times. The chain carries TRBV5-4 and TRBJ1-1; D remains ambiguous. The CDR3 spans 15 residues. Trimming left V 1 base short and J 0 bases short, with 10 bases between. Germline values: CDR1 SGHNT, CDR2 YYREEE (reference sequence). Here the CDR3 reads CASSLSGALNTEAFF. The DNA of the CDR3 is TGTGCCAGCAGCTTGAGTGGTGCTCTGAACACTGAAGCTTTCTTT. Filled out from reference TRBV5-4 and TRBJ1-1, the complete variable domain reads ETGVTQSPTHLIKTRGQQVTLRCSSQSGHNTVSWYQQALGQGPQFIFQYYREEENGRGNFPPRFSGLQFPNYSSELNVNALELDDSALYLCASSLSGALNTEAFFGQGTRLTVV.

This sequence joins TRBV10-3 and TRBJ2-6; TRBD1 is a possible D gene (6 bases). The CDR3 runs to 15 residues. The V gene's germline CDR1 is ENHRY and CDR2 SYGVKD. V was trimmed by 4 bases and J by 2 bases, leaving 9 bases between them. CDR3 DNA sequence: TGTGCCATCAGTGGGACAGTTGCTGGGGCCAACGTCCTGACTTTC. It specifies CAISGTVAGANVLTF.

The J gene is TRBJ1-1, the V gene TRBV6-1; a weak D match, TRBD1 (6 bases). Germline V gives CDR1 MNHNS, CDR2 SASEGT. The CDR3 runs to 16 residues. Trimming removed 2 bases at V and 0 bases at J, with 13 bases between. CDR3 sequence (DNA): TGTGCCAGCAGTGAATATGTAGGACAGCTGAACACTGAAGCTTTCTTT. Encoded protein: CASSEYVGQLNTEAFF.

This clonotype came up a few times. The chain recombines TRBV11-2 with TRBJ2-5; maybe TRBD2 (5 bases). The CDR3 has 13 residues. V was trimmed by 5 bases and J by 5 bases, leaving 12 bases between them. Germline loops: CDR1 SGHAT, CDR2 FQNNGV. CDR3 in amino acids: CASSEIPGETQYF. CDR3 nucleotide sequence: TGTGCCAGCAGCGAAATACCGGGGGAGACCCAGTACTTC. The full variable domain, completed using reference TRBV11-2 and TRBJ2-5, is EAGVAQSPRYKIIEKRQSVAFWCNPISGHATLYWYQQILGQGPKLLIQFQNNGVVDDSQLPKDRFSAERLKGVDSTLKIQPAKLEDSAVYLCASSEIPGETQYFGPGTRLLVL.

The chain carries TRBV2 and TRBJ1-1; D remains unclear. Germline lookup yields CDR1 SNHLY and CDR2 FYNNEI. Between the trimmed V and J ends, which lost 0 bases and 1 base, there was a span of 9 bases. CDR3 length: 15 amino acids. The CDR3 DNA follows: TGTGCCAGCAGTGAAGCGCCCATGGGGAACACTGAAGCTTTCTTT. Translated, it gives CASSEAPMGNTEAFF.

This clonotype was picked up a small number of times. The rearrangement uses TRBV6-6 and TRBJ1-1; unclear D gene. CDR1 MNHNY and CDR2 SVGAGI come from the germline V gene (reference sequence). V gave up 9 bases and J gave up 0 bases, with 5 bases separating them. The CDR3 loop spans 11 amino acids. The CDR3 DNA reads TGTGCCAGTGCGATGAACACTGAAGCTTTCTTT. Amino acid sequence: CASAMNTEAFF.

This chain links TRBV2 with TRBJ1-1, with D hard to call. Germline CDR1 is SNHLY and CDR2 is FYNNEI. The CDR3 totals 14 residues. Trimming took off 2 bases at V and 1 base at J, with 8 bases between the two ends. The CDR3 sequence is CASSEMKSNTEAFF. The CDR3 coding sequence is TGTGCCAGCAGTGAAATGAAATCGAACACTGAAGCTTTCTTT. Filled out from reference TRBV2 and TRBJ1-1, the complete variable domain reads EPEVTQTPSHQVTQMGQEVILRCVPISNHLYFYWYRQILGQKVEFLVSFYNNEISEKSEIFDDQFSVERPDGSNFTLKIRSTKLEDSAMYFCASSEMKSNTEAFFGQGTRLTVV.

The chain employs TRBV28 and TRBJ2-5; no reliable D call. Trimming took 6 bases from V and 4 from J, leaving 9 bases between them. Looked up from germline, CDR1 is MDHEN and CDR2 is SYDVKM. The CDR3 contains 12 residues. In nucleotides, the CDR3 is TGTGCCAGCAGATCTGTTGGAGAGACCCAGTACTTC. This codes for CASRSVGETQYF.

Of note for this clonotype: A much larger clone lies one base from this, so it may be a read error. The chain combines TRBV9 with TRBJ1-3, with D unresolved. Trimming shortened V by 4 bases and J by 1 base, and 12 bases separated the two germline ends. Germline V lookup: CDR1 SGDLS, CDR2 YYNGEE. The CDR3 spans 15 residues. The CDR3 reads CASSIGGNSGNTIYF. The CDR3 DNA is TGTGCCAGCAGCATAGGAGGGAATTCTGGAAACACCATATATTTT.

This clonotype occurred many times. CDR3 loop: CASSLLAGGYTGELFF. DNA of the CDR3: TGTGCCAGCAGCCTTTTAGCGGGGGGGTATACCGGGGAGCTGTTTTTT. The rearrangement uses TRBV5-5 and TRBJ2-2; 11 bases are shared with TRBD2. Germline V gives CDR1 SGHKS, CDR2 YYEKEE (reference sequence). The CDR3 covers 16 residues. V shed 4 bases and J 5 bases; nucleotides not matched to a gene: 7.

This clonotype came up a few times. The V and J genes are TRBV7-3 and TRBJ2-1; TRBD2 is a possible D gene (6 bases). This CDR3 region has 14 residues. Deletions cut 2 bases from V and 16 bases from J, with 21 bases between. Germline values: CDR1 SGHTA, CDR2 FQGTGA. This CDR3 is CASSLGTDRMPRFF. CDR3 nucleotides: TGTGCCAGCAGCTTAGGGACTGATAGAATGCCGCGATTCTTC.